This record concerns one T cell receptor (beta chain) sequence. The V gene end was trimmed by 3 bases and the J gene end by 3 bases; junction bases not matched to a gene: 6. The CDR3 consists of 16 residues. Germline V CDR1 and CDR2: MNHEY, SMNVEV (reference sequence). The data derive from a study of blood T cell repertoires in COVID-19. Study as a whole: COVID-19 samples, acute and convalescent, were from the United States, Italy and Spain. The cDNA or gDNA used as material had been derived from T cells, B-cell-depleted T cells, or PBMCs.

As processed by the authors: For nucleated cells, counts were estimated from reference gene primer amplification. Measured with immunoSEQ multiplex PCR; TCRdb has only the in-frame clones, and not every one. That table is the source of V, J and clone size, and D and trimming were worked out from the DNA. The sample contains 150,000 to 200,000 clones, 60% to 85% of which appear only once. The sequence was obtained from a man aged 55-75 years with acute or convalescent COVID-19. The sample comprised peripheral blood. V and J are TRBV27 and TRBJ2-3, with TRBD2 matching 10 bases. The CDR3 loop reads CASSFLAGALTDTQYF. The CDR3 DNA reads TGTGCCAGCAGTTTCCTAGCGGGGGCCTTAACAGATACGCAGTATTTT.